This T cell receptor (beta chain) was captured in a study of PD-1 blockade in classical Hodgkin lymphoma. Study conclusions and caveats: Complete responders showed a baseline diversity that resembled the diversity of newly diagnosed patients. Healthy donors were reported to have higher baseline TCR diversity than newly diagnosed patients. Diversity in CD4+ TCRs, unlike that measured in CD8+ TCRs, had risen significantly by C4D1.

All patients relapsed after autologous stem cell transplantation, and brentuximab vedotin exposure varied. Notes on this clone: Its antigen remains unknown.

Unmatched junction bases numbered 2, after V lost 7 bases and J lost 2 bases. The CDR3 loop spans 13 amino acids. Germline assignment: CDR1 SNHLY and CDR2 FYNNEI. Produced via immunoSEQ multiplex PCR; TCRdb's table is partial and in-frame only. The sample carries 90,000 to 95,000 clones, about 91% recorded once. Material: peripheral blood mononuclear cells (PBMCs), obtained before the second cycle of nivolumab. This clonotype was obtained from a human donor with classical Hodgkin lymphoma. The genes are TRBV2 and TRBJ2-5, with TRBD1 identical over 9 bases. In nucleotides, the CDR3 is TGTGCCAGCATCGGGACAGGGCAAGAGACCCAGTACTTC. Its translation is CASIGTGQETQYF.